The sequence of this T cell receptor (beta chain) was determined in a study of shared clonotypes between healthy human individuals. Sequencing used immunoSEQ multiplex PCR; TCRdb keeps in-frame clones, though not all of them. The sample records 2 million to 3 million clones, approximately 94% being singletons. The CDR3 is 15 residues long. Trimming at V came to 6 bases and at J to 5 bases, leaving 9 bases not matched to a gene. Germline V lookup: CDR1 SQVTM, CDR2 ANQGSEA. The sample taken for sequencing was naive CD4+ T cells from PBMCs. As for subset: CD45RA+ positively selected. The J gene is TRBJ2-2, the V gene TRBV29-1, with 10 bases aligning to TRBD1. The sequence derives from a man aged 18 to 35 in good health. Some clones in this sample may be carry-over from other donors' samples. The CDR3 here is CSVSRQGAQTGELFF. The CDR3 region has the DNA TGCAGCGTCTCTCGACAGGGGGCGCAAACCGGGGAGCTGTTTTTT.